This T cell receptor (beta chain) was documented in a study of CD8+ T cells in alopecia areata (dated by TCRdb to the late 2010s). About the full investigation: Treated patients were enrolled in an open-label pilot trial of oral tofacitinib at 5 to 10 mg twice daily for moderate-to-severe alopecia areata. The SALT score, which quantifies the percentage of affected scalp surface area, was used to measure disease severity in treated patients. Biopsies were taken from tofacitinib-treated patients at baseline and at 4 and 24 weeks of treatment, and a later scalp biopsy was taken in several of the tofacitinib-treated patients. Patients stayed on tofacitinib for 6 to 18 months and then had 6 months of follow-up off drug so that delayed response and recurrence could be assessed. The RNA source kit depended on sample type: the PAXgene miRNA kit for fixed scalp, the miRNeasy kit for PBMCs, and the RNeasy kit for mouse skin. TCRbeta CDR3 regions were amplified by immunoSEQ multiplex PCR using 35 Vbeta forward and 13 Jbeta reverse primers. Human TCRbeta sequencing covered scalp tissue and sorted CD4+ and CD8+ peripheral blood T cells from patchy and totalis/universalis alopecia areata patients and healthy controls. Scalp clonality was compared among normal scalp (n=4), patchy alopecia areata scalp (n=8), and alopecia totalis/universalis scalp (n=8). To study T cell clonal expansion in alopecia areata, the researchers applied high-throughput TCRbeta sequencing to both the C3H/HeJ mouse model and human patients. General findings and caveats noted by the study authors: With tofacitinib, both scalp clonality and the number of expanded CD8+ clones among the top 100 scalp clones went down significantly. Compared with normal scalp, lesional scalp had higher clonality and more expanded CD8+ clones, particularly in alopecia totalis/universalis, a pattern that suggests antigenic drive. Compared with mice, TCR sequences shared between patients were less clear, possibly partly because of HLA diversity across the patient population. During tofacitinib treatment, many expanded lesional clones stuck around in both scalp and blood, and this persistence may partly explain why relapse happens after treatment is stopped. Because the treated cohort was small and had only one nonresponder, larger studies are needed to examine links between baseline CD8+ expansion and response. Unlike mouse skin, which is dominated by gammadelta T cells, normal human skin has resident alphabeta T cells that are also sequenced, and this complicates analysis of the scalp TCR repertoire.

Taken from cysteine to phenylalanine, the CDR3 has 13 residues. Only the CDR3 portion is preserved as DNA: 39 bases, with reading frame beginning at the first base. Trimming costs V 0 bases and J 5 bases, and their ends lie 7 bases apart. Sequences LNHNV (CDR1) and YYDKDF (CDR2) are obtained from the germline V gene (reference sequence). Of note for this clone: The antigen it binds to is not known. The record has no base qualities; no much larger clone is one base away. The same CDR3 arises from other DNA sequences in this sample as well.

Library creation used the immunoSEQ multiplex PCR assay. To provide template for TCR sequencing, every sample had RNA extracted and reverse transcribed into cDNA. SuperScript III was used for first-strand cDNA synthesis, primed with a 2:1 mix of oligo-dT and random hexamers. A synthetic immune receptor repertoire was used to measure amplification bias, and any remaining bias was corrected computationally. Under the source paper's analysis protocol: Raw reads were preprocessed to remove errors, and CDR3 was defined according to IMGT conventions as the region from the conserved cysteine to phenylalanine. To get clonality, Shannon entropy was normalized by log2 of the number of productive unique TCRs and the result was subtracted from 1. Whether each scalp clone was CD4 or CD8 was inferred by checking scalp TCRbeta sequences against the CD4 and CD8 repertoires from sorted blood. Sourced from immuneACCESS, this table was stored by TCRdb with only in-frame sequences that have V and J called. A share of the clones is absent; for the studies checked, an unresolved V gene accounts for under half, and the remainder has no known explanation. Clonal size and the V and J genes are those of that table, whereas D and trimming came from the DNA. For this sample there are some 180,000 clones; approximately 51% appear just once. About 9.5% of the sample is held by the ten biggest clonotypes.

The sample's treatment or condition label, decoded: oral pan-JAK inhibitor, 5-10 mg twice daily. Lesional scalp punch biopsies and peripheral blood were collected from alopecia areata patients. PBMCs were isolated by density centrifugation and stained for CD3, CD4 and CD8, after which CD4+ and CD8+ T cells were sorted on a FACSAria. This specimen consisted of CD8+ T cells sorted from blood, obtained around week 52, from a patient treated with tofacitinib. The sequence joins TRBV15 to TRBJ2-5; the D segment could be TRBD2, given 6 matching bases. The TCR comes from a human donor with alopecia areata. The CDR3 region reads CATSRDRGETQYF. In nucleotides, the sequence is TGTGCCACCAGCAGAGATCGGGGGGAGACCCAGTACTTC.